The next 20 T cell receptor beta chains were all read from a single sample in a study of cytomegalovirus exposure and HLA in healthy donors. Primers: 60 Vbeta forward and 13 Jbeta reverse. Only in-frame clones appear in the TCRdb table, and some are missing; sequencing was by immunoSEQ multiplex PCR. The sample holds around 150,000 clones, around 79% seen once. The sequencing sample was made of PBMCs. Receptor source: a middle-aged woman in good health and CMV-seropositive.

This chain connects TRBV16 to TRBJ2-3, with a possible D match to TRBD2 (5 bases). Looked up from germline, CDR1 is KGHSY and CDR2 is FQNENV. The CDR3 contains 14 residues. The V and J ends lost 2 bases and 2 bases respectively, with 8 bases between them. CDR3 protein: CASSQQRNTDTQYF. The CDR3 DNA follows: TGTGCCAGCAGCCAACAGCGGAACACAGATACGCAGTATTTT. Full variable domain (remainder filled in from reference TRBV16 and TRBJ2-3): GEEVAQTPKHLVRGEGQKAKLYCAPIKGHSYVFWYQQVLKNEFKFLISFQNENVFDETGMPKERFSAKCLPNSPCSLEIQATKLEDSAVYFCASSQQRNTDTQYFGPGTRLTVL.

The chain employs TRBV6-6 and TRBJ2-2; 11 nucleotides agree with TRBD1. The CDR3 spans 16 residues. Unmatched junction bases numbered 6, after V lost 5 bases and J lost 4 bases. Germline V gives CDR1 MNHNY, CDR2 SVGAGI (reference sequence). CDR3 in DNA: TGTGCCAGCAGTACGACAGGACAGGGGGCCACCGGGGAGCTGTTTTTT. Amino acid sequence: CASSTTGQGATGELFF.

Here the CDR3 reads CASRVSGGANEQFF. The CDR3 bases are TGTGCCAGCAGGGTTAGCGGGGGGGCCAATGAGCAGTTCTTC. The gene calls are TRBV6-6 and TRBJ2-1, with 11 nucleotides matching TRBD2. The CDR3 length is 14 residues. Germline CDR1 reads MNHNY; CDR2 reads SVGAGI (reference sequence). The trim removed 6 bases at V and 6 bases at J, leaving 4 bases unmatched.

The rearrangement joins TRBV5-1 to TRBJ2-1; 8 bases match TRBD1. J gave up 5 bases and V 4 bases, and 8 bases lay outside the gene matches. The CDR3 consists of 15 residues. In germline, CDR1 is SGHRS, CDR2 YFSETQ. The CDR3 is CASSVPGQVNNEQFF. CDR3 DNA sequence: TGCGCCAGCAGCGTCCCGGGACAGGTAAACAATGAGCAGTTCTTC.

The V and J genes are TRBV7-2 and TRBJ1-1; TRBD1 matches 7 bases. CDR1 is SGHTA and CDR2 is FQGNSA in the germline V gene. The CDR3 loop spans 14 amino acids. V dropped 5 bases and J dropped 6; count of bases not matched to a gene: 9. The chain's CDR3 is CASSPRQGRAEAFF. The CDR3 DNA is TGTGCCAGCAGCCCAAGACAGGGTAGGGCTGAAGCTTTCTTT.

The CDR3 region has the DNA TGTGCCAGCAGCTCCGACTCAGTGGCTGAGTTCTTC. Translating gives CASSSDSVAEFF. This chain uses TRBV7-2 with TRBJ2-1; no clear D. V was shortened by 4 bases and J by 14 bases, with 15 bases between the two germline ends. Germline values: CDR1 SGHTA, CDR2 FQGNSA. CDR3 length: 12 amino acids.

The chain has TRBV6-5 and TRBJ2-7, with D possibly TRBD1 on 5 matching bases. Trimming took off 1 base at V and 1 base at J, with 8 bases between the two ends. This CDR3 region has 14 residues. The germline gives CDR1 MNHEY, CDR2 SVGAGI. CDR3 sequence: CASSYLDTSYEQYF. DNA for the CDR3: TGTGCCAGCAGTTACTTGGACACTTCCTACGAGCAGTACTTC.

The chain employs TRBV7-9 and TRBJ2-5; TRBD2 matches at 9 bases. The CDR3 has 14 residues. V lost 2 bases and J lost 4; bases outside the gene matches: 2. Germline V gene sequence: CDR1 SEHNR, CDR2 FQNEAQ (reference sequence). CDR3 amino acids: CASSLKGLAETQYF. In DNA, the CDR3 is TGTGCCAGCAGCTTAAAGGGACTAGCAGAGACCCAGTACTTC.

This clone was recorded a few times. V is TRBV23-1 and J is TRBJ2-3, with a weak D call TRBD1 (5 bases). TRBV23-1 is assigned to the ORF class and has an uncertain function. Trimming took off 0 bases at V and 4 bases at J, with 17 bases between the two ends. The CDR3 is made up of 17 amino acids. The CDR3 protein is CASSQSFLGKGPDTQYF. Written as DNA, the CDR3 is TGCGCCAGCAGTCAATCGTTTCTGGGGAAGGGGCCAGATACGCAGTATTTT.

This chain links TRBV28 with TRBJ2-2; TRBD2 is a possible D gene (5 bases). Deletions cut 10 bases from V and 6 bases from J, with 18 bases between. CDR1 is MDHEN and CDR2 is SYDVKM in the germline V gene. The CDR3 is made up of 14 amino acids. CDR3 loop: CATFPEGQAGELFF. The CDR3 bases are TGTGCCACCTTCCCCGAGGGTCAAGCCGGGGAGCTGTTTTTT.

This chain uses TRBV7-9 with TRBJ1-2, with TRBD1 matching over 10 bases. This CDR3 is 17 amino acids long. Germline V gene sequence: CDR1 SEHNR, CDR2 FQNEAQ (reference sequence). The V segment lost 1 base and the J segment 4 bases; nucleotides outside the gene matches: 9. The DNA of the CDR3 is TGTGCCAGCAGCTTAGGGAATCGGGACAGGGGCGGCTATGGCTACACCTTC. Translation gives CASSLGNRDRGGYGYTF.

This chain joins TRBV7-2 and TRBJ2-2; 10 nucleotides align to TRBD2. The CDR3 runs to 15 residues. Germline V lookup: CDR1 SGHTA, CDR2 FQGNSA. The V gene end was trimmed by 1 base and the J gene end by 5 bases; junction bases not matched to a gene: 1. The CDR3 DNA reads TGTGCCAGCAGCTTAGAGGGACTAGCGACCGGGGAGCTGTTTTTT. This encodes CASSLEGLATGELFF.

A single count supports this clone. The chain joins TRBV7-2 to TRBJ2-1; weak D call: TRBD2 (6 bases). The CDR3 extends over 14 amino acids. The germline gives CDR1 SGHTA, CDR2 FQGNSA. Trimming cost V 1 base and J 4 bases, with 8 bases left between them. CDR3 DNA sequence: TGTGCCAGCAGCTTAGGGAGGGAGTACAATGAGCAGTTCTTC. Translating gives CASSLGREYNEQFF.

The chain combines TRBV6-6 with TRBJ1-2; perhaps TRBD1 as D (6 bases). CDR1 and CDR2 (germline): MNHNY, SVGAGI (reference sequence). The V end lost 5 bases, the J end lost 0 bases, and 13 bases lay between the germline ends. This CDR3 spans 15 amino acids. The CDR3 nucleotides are TGTGCCAGCAGTGACCGGGACACCTCTAACTATGGCTACACCTTC. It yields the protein CASSDRDTSNYGYTF.

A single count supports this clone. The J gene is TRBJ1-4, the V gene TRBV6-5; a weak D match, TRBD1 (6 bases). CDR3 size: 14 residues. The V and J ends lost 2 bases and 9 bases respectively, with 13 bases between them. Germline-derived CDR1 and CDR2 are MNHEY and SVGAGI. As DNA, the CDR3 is TGTGCCAGCAGTTACCTCAGGGGCGCAAAAAAACTGTTTTTT. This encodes CASSYLRGAKKLFF.

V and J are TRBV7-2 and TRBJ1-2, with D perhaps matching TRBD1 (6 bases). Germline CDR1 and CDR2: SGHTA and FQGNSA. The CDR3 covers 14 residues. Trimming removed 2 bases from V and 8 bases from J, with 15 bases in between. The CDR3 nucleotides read TGTGCCAGCAGCTTAAGTGGCAGGGGAGACGGCTACACCTTC. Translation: CASSLSGRGDGYTF. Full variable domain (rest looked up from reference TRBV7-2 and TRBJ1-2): GAGVSQSPSNKVTEKGKDVELRCDPISGHTALYWYRQSLGQGLEFLIYFQGNSAPDKSGLPSDRFSAERTGGSVSTLTIQRTQQEDSAVYLCASSLSGRGDGYTFGSGTRLTVV.

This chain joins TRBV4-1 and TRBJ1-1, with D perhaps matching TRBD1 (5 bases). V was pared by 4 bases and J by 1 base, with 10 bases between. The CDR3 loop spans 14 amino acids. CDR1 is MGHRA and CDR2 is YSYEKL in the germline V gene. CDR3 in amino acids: CASSLWTKNTEAFF. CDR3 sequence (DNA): TGCGCCAGCAGCCTGTGGACAAAGAACACTGAAGCTTTCTTT.

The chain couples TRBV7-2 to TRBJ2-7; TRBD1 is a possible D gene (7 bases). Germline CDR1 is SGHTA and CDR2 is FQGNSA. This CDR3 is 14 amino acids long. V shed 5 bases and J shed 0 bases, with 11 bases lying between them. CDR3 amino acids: CASSPQGGSYEQYF. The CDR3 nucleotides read TGTGCCAGCAGCCCTCAGGGGGGCTCCTACGAGCAGTACTTC.

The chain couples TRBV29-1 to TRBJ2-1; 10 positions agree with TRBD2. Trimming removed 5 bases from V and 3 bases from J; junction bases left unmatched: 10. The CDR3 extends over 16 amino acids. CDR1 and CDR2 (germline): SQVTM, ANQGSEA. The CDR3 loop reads CSVFPPGTSDYNEQFF. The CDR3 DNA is TGCAGCGTTTTCCCCCCCGGGACTAGCGACTACAATGAGCAGTTCTTC.

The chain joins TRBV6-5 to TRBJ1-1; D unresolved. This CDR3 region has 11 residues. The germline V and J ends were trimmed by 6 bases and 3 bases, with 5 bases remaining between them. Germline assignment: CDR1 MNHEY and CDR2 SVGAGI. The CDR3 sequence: CASRRDTEAFF. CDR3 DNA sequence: TGTGCCAGCAGGCGGGACACTGAAGCTTTCTTT.